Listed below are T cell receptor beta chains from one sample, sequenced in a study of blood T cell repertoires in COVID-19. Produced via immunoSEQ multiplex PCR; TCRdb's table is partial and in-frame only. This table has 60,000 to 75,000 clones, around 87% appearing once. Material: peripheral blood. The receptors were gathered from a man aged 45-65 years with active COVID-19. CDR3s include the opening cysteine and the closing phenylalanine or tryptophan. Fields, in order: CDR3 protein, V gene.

cdr3_aa: CASSGQGVGSYEQYF; v_call: TRBV19
cdr3_aa: CASSQDSLRSANEKLFF; v_call: TRBV4-3
cdr3_aa: CASSDGKDSYNEQFF; v_call: TRBV6-2/TRBV6-3
cdr3_aa: CASRGLDNEQFF; v_call: TRBV2
cdr3_aa: CATSRGEGEKLFF; v_call: TRBV15
cdr3_aa: CASSLDRANTEAFF; v_call: TRBV7-2
cdr3_aa: CASSGHLVREKLFF; v_call: TRBV6-2/TRBV6-3
cdr3_aa: CASSVAGTGIGTEAFF; v_call: TRBV5-1
cdr3_aa: CASIQLRGRNTGELFF; v_call: TRBV27
cdr3_aa: CASSQRAGGSAEAFF; v_call: TRBV4-3
cdr3_aa: CSSPGGTGYTF; v_call: TRBV20-1
cdr3_aa: CASSQDRGTGGEKLFF; v_call: TRBV4-3
cdr3_aa: CASSTSGGVSTDTQYF; v_call: TRBV5-4
cdr3_aa: CASSQGDRAYNEQFF; v_call: TRBV14
cdr3_aa: CASSFRGDNQPQHF; v_call: TRBV27
cdr3_aa: CASSETSGNYEQYF; v_call: TRBV25-1
cdr3_aa: CASSSQPGQGNDRLFF; v_call: TRBV5-1
cdr3_aa: CASSLMVAGVLLRHNEQFF; v_call: TRBV7-8
cdr3_aa: CASSWVAGTYNEQFF; v_call: TRBV27
cdr3_aa: CASSLAGSENEQFF; v_call: TRBV7-9
cdr3_aa: CAISGGQLRTEAFF; v_call: TRBV10-3
cdr3_aa: CASSFDLYGYTF; v_call: TRBV12-3/TRBV12-4
cdr3_aa: CASSTPYEPQHF; v_call: TRBV12-3/TRBV12-4
cdr3_aa: CAISGGTGDQPQHF; v_call: TRBV10-3
cdr3_aa: CASSQIAGINEQFF; v_call: TRBV3-1/TRBV3-2
cdr3_aa: CASSAAQGVFGNTIYF; v_call: TRBV5-4
cdr3_aa: CASSLPATHEQFF; v_call: TRBV28
cdr3_aa: CASSYSSGKNEKLFF; v_call: TRBV6-6
cdr3_aa: CAISDSRDYGYTF; v_call: TRBV10-3
cdr3_aa: CASSLILAGEQFF; v_call: TRBV7-3
cdr3_aa: CASRGQGVYGGGELFF; v_call: TRBV7-8
cdr3_aa: CASSLRSGGGTDTQYF; v_call: TRBV7-3
cdr3_aa: CASSVEWSVTGELFF; v_call: TRBV9
cdr3_aa: CSVEWQGYGYTF; v_call: TRBV29-1
cdr3_aa: CASSQVDGRGEQYF; v_call: TRBV3-1/TRBV3-2
cdr3_aa: CASSYSQNEQYF; v_call: TRBV6-6
cdr3_aa: CASSDQGETQYF; v_call: TRBV7-2
cdr3_aa: CASSLSTGGITEAFF; v_call: TRBV7-9
cdr3_aa: CAIGDRAGGQPQHF; v_call: TRBV10-3
cdr3_aa: CASSQESLAGAGANVLTF; v_call: TRBV4-1
cdr3_aa: CASSQRYEQYF; v_call: TRBV3-1/TRBV3-2
cdr3_aa: CASSLDSSRSEQYF; v_call: TRBV5-6
cdr3_aa: CSASRGKRGEKLFF; v_call: TRBV20-1
cdr3_aa: CASQEGAGGPSYNEQFF; v_call: TRBV5-6
cdr3_aa: CASSSQGGETQYF; v_call: TRBV5-1
cdr3_aa: CAWSVQGGNSPLHF; v_call: TRBV30
cdr3_aa: CASKKDSTSYGYTF; v_call: TRBV18
cdr3_aa: CASSQSGLAAGELFF; v_call: TRBV4-1
cdr3_aa: CAIRDGGDSPLHF; v_call: TRBV10-3
cdr3_aa: CASRTGGESSIYF; v_call: TRBV6-5
cdr3_aa: CASSARTALGYGYTF; v_call: TRBV19
cdr3_aa: CASGTGGSPLHF; v_call: TRBV6-5
cdr3_aa: CASSAGQGRPQHF; v_call: TRBV18
cdr3_aa: CASSFISWGLRDREFNEQFF; v_call: TRBV28